This T cell receptor (beta chain) was captured in a study of cytomegalovirus exposure and HLA in healthy donors. The PCR contained 60 Vbeta and 13 Jbeta primers. Profiled with immunoSEQ multiplex PCR; TCRdb holds only in-frame clones, not every one. Of 150,000 to 200,000 clones detected, 70% to 85% appear once; the ten largest clones hold 1.5% to 2%. Trimming cost V 2 bases and J 5 bases; bases outside gene matches: 6. This CDR3 has 15 amino acids. Germline CDR1 is LGHNA and CDR2 is YSLEER. The receptor comes from a woman aged 30 to 39 in good health and CMV-seronegative. Source material: PBMCs. This sequence joins TRBV4-3 and TRBJ2-5; TRBD2 matches at 9 bases. CDR3 residues: CASSQTGLARETQYF. CDR3 nucleotides: TGCGCCAGCAGCCAAACGGGACTAGCCAGGGAGACCCAGTACTTC.